The 10 T cell receptor beta chains below all came from one sample that was sequenced in a study of T cell responses to AZD1222 COVID-19 vaccine. Profiling relied on immunoSEQ multiplex PCR, and the TCRdb table lists in-frame clones only, not all of them. Here the sample spans 25,000 to 35,000 clones, more than 70% being singletons. This specimen consisted of peripheral blood, obtained on day 0 of AZD1222 vaccination. The receptors stem from an adult in good health.

This chain connects TRBV5-1 to TRBJ1-2; D uncertain. Between the trimmed V and J ends, which lost 0 bases and 3 bases, there was a span of 6 bases. Germline assignment: CDR1 SGHRS and CDR2 YFSETQ. This CDR3 region has 13 residues. CDR3 nucleotide sequence: TGCGCCAGCAGCTTGGAAAGCCACTATGGCTACACCTTC. Translation gives CASSLESHYGYTF.

This rearrangement joins TRBV7-2 to TRBJ1-1; D gene unclear. This CDR3 spans 14 amino acids. V was pared by 3 bases and J by 4 bases, with 12 bases between. Germline assignment: CDR1 SGHTA and CDR2 FQGNSA. The CDR3 nucleotides read TGTGCCAGCAGCTTCTCCCGGGTGGTCACTGAAGCTTTCTTT. It is translated as CASSFSRVVTEAFF.

This chain connects TRBV7-2 to TRBJ2-3; weak D call: TRBD2 (7 bases). Trimming stripped 5 bases from V and 0 bases from J, with 15 bases between. This CDR3 spans 16 amino acids. Germline-derived CDR1 and CDR2 are SGHTA and FQGNSA. CDR3 amino acids: CASSPRGGLSTDTQYF. CDR3 bases: TGTGCCAGCAGCCCGAGGGGGGGGCTAAGCACAGATACGCAGTATTTT.

This chain uses TRBV18 with TRBJ1-5; D gene ambiguous. This CDR3 contains 15 residues. Germline V lookup: CDR1 KGHSH, CDR2 LQKENI. Trimming left V 2 bases short and J 3 bases short, with 11 bases between. CDR3 loop: CASSPVGGTNQPQHF. CDR3 DNA: TGTGCCAGCTCACCAGTGGGAGGCACCAATCAGCCCCAGCATTTT.

This clone has only a few counts. V usage is TRBV28 and J usage is TRBJ1-6, with 7 bases identical to TRBD1. In germline, CDR1 is MDHEN, CDR2 SYDVKM. The CDR3 extends over 13 amino acids. With 3 bases clipped from V and 18 bases from J, the junction kept 11 bases outside the gene matches. CDR3 coding DNA: TGTGCCAGCAGTTTTTGGGCAGGGGGGCTTGGCCACTTT. It codes for CASSFWAGGLGHF.

The chain recombines TRBV5-1 with TRBJ2-1; 14 bases map to TRBD2. Germline lookup yields CDR1 SGHRS and CDR2 YFSETQ. V was pared by 4 bases and J by 3 bases, with 6 bases of the junction left unmatched. This CDR3 has 17 amino acids. The CDR3 here is CASSPGTSGGIYNEQFF. CDR3 nucleotide sequence: TGCGCCAGCAGCCCTGGGACTAGCGGGGGAATCTACAATGAGCAGTTCTTC.

On this clone: An end of the junction does not agree with germline; a read error may underlie this. V is TRBV2 and J is TRBJ2-1, with 14 nucleotides matching TRBD2. This CDR3 region has 19 residues. Germline V gene data show CDR1 as SNHLY and CDR2 as FYNNEI. CDR3 nucleotides: TGTGCCAGCAGAGAAGATCCGGGACTAGCGGGAGTTTACCACAATGAGCAGTTCTTC. Translating gives CASREDPGLAGVYHNEQFF.

For the CDR3, the DNA is TGTGCCAGCAGCGCCAACTCACAGGGGAGGGCTTTCTTT. This gives the protein CASSANSQGRAFF. The J gene is TRBJ1-1, the V gene TRBV9, with TRBD1 matching 7 bases. The CDR3 is 13 residues long. The ends lost 3 bases at V and 11 bases at J; junction bases unmatched: 10. CDR1 and CDR2 (germline): SGDLS, YYNGEE.

The chain employs TRBV6-5 and TRBJ2-7; 9 positions agree with TRBD1. This CDR3 contains 14 residues. Germline-derived CDR1 and CDR2 are MNHEY and SVGAGI. V lost 6 bases, J lost 8 bases, and 11 bases stayed unmatched. The CDR3 DNA follows: TGTGCCAGCAGCCAGGGACAGGGCTCTACCAAGCAGTACTTC. This translates into CASSQGQGSTKQYF.

The chain has TRBV19 and TRBJ2-4, with a possible D match to TRBD1 (6 bases). The germline V and J ends were trimmed by 0 bases and 0 bases, with 21 bases remaining between them. Germline V gene sequence: CDR1 LNHDA, CDR2 SQIVND (reference sequence). This CDR3 spans 20 amino acids. The CDR3 DNA is TGTGCCAGTAGTATAGACCTCCGCCCGACAGGACCGCTAGCCAAAAACATTCAGTACTTC. This sequence encodes CASSIDLRPTGPLAKNIQYF.